These 29 T cell receptor beta chains share one sample of origin, sequenced in a study of T cell responses to AZD1222 COVID-19 vaccine. Generated by immunoSEQ multiplex PCR, the TCRdb table keeps only in-frame clones and is missing some. The sample yields 100,000 to 150,000 clones, around 82% seen once. The sequences come from peripheral blood, collected on day 0 of AZD1222 vaccination. The receptor source for this set is an adult in good health.

DNA of the CDR3: TGTGCCGCTCAGATTTCGGGAGCGACCGGGACTCTTTTATATACAGATACGCAGTATTTT. This translates into CAAQISGATGTLLYTDTQYF. The V gene is TRBV7-3, the J gene TRBJ2-3; a possible D gene is TRBD2 (6 bases). This CDR3 is built from 20 residues. Deletions cut 11 bases from V and 3 bases from J, with 36 bases between. Germline V gives CDR1 SGHTA, CDR2 FQGTGA.

This clone came up a few times. The chain recombines TRBV7-9 with TRBJ2-5; tentatively, D is TRBD1 or TRBD2 (5 bases each). The length of the CDR3 is 15 residues. Looked up from germline, CDR1 is SEHNR and CDR2 is FQNEAQ (reference sequence). V dropped 5 bases and J dropped 5 bases, with 18 bases sitting between them. CDR3 loop: CASSLTGAHSETQYF. The DNA for the CDR3 is TGTGCCAGCAGCCTGACCGGGGCCCATTCGGAGACCCAGTACTTC.

The CDR3 bases are TGTGCCAGCAGGTGGACCGCGGGCGCCACTGAAGCTTTCTTT. This gives the protein CASRWTAGATEAFF. The genes are TRBV9 and TRBJ1-1; no reliable D call. The CDR3 runs to 14 residues. V was pared by 5 bases and J by 4 bases, with 15 bases between. Germline CDR1 is SGDLS and CDR2 is YYNGEE.

V usage is TRBV6-1 and J usage is TRBJ1-3; 8 positions agree with TRBD1. V was pared by 4 bases and J by 5 bases, with 16 bases of the junction left unmatched. Germline V gene lookup returns CDR1 MNHNS and CDR2 SASEGT. There are 18 residues in the CDR3. DNA of the CDR3: TGTGCCAGCAGTGCCCGCTTCTCAGACAGGGGAGGAAGAAACACCATATATTTT. Translating gives CASSARFSDRGGRNTIYF.

The chain carries TRBV5-1 and TRBJ2-5; possibly TRBD2 for D (5 bases). Between the trimmed V and J ends, which lost 0 bases and 4 bases, there was a span of 10 bases. Germline V gene sequence: CDR1 SGHRS, CDR2 YFSETQ. The length of the CDR3 is 14 residues. The CDR3 nucleotides are TGCGCCAGCAGCTTGGCAGGAAGCGGAGAGACCCAGTACTTC. Amino acid sequence: CASSLAGSGETQYF. Full variable domain (rest looked up from reference TRBV5-1 and TRBJ2-5): KAGVTQTPRYLIKTRGQQVTLSCSPISGHRSVSWYQQTPGQGLQFLFEYFSETQRNKGNFPGRFSGRQFSNSRSEMNVSTLELGDSALYLCASSLAGSGETQYFGPGTRLLVL.

The chain links TRBV5-1 to TRBJ1-1, with a possible D match to TRBD1 (5 bases). The CDR3 consists of 15 residues. The V and J ends lost 6 bases and 4 bases respectively, with 19 bases between them. The germline V gene encodes CDR1 SGHRS and CDR2 YFSETQ. The CDR3 bases are TGCGCCAGCACCGCAACGGGGGGGTTCCCCACTGAAGCTTTCTTT. Amino acid sequence: CASTATGGFPTEAFF.

The gene calls are TRBV7-8 and TRBJ2-5; 8 nucleotides line up with TRBD2. The CDR3 spans 16 residues. CDR1 SGHVS and CDR2 FQNEAQ come from the germline V gene. With 4 bases clipped from V and 2 bases from J, the junction kept 9 bases outside the gene matches. The CDR3 nucleotides are TGTGCCAGCAGCTACCTGACGGGGGGGACTCAAGAGACCCAGTACTTC. This codes for CASSYLTGGTQETQYF.

V and J are TRBV5-4 and TRBJ2-5, with D perhaps TRBD2 (6 bases). Germline V gene sequence: CDR1 SGHNT, CDR2 YYREEE (reference sequence). Between the trimmed V and J ends, which lost 5 bases and 3 bases, there was a span of 14 bases. The length of the CDR3 is 14 residues. The chain's CDR3 is CASRAAGAEETQYF. The CDR3 DNA is TGTGCCAGCAGAGCAGCGGGTGCAGAAGAGACCCAGTACTTC.

This clone appeared a few times. The V gene is TRBV9, the J gene TRBJ1-2; D unresolved. The germline V gene has CDR1 SGDLS and CDR2 YYNGEE. The V end lost 4 bases, the J end lost 10 bases, and 14 bases lay between the germline ends. The CDR3 consists of 12 residues. The CDR3 loop reads CASSLPNEAYTF. The CDR3 nucleotides read TGTGCCAGCAGCCTCCCGAACGAAGCCTACACCTTC. The whole variable domain, remainder taken from reference TRBV9 and TRBJ1-2, is DSGVTQTPKHLITATGQRVTLRCSPRSGDLSVYWYQQSLDQGLQFLIQYYNGEERAKGNILERFSAQQFPDLHSELNLSSLELGDSALYFCASSLPNEAYTFGSGTRLTVV.

This clone appeared once. The rearrangement uses TRBV19 and TRBJ1-2, with D possibly being TRBD1 (6 bases). Germline CDR1 reads LNHDA; CDR2 reads SQIVND (reference sequence). CDR3 length: 13 residues. Trimming pared 7 bases from V and 0 bases from J, leaving 9 bases between. CDR3 loop: CASTDRPNYGYTF. In nucleotides, the CDR3 is TGTGCCAGTACTGACAGGCCTAACTATGGCTACACCTTC.

J is TRBJ2-3 and V is TRBV7-9, with 7 bases fitting TRBD1. Per the germline V gene, CDR1 is SEHNR and CDR2 is FQNEAQ (reference sequence). CDR3 length equals 18 residues. The trim removed 4 bases at V and 0 bases at J, leaving 13 bases unmatched. CDR3 bases: TGTGCCAGCAGCTCAGGTTACAGGGGAGAGGCTAGCACAGATACGCAGTATTTT. It is translated as CASSSGYRGEASTDTQYF.

This clone was detected a few times. V usage is TRBV5-6 and J usage is TRBJ1-1, with TRBD1 identical over 7 bases. V gave up 4 bases and J gave up 10 bases; unmatched junction bases: 13. Germline values: CDR1 SGHDT, CDR2 YYEEEE. CDR3 length: 14 residues. The CDR3 region is CASSLGQFPLGAFF. Written as DNA, the CDR3 is TGTGCCAGCAGCCTGGGACAGTTCCCTTTGGGAGCTTTCTTT.

The chain joins TRBV28 to TRBJ1-2; unclear D gene. The germline CDR1 and CDR2 sequences are MDHEN and SYDVKM. This CDR3 contains 14 residues. With 2 bases removed from V and 4 bases from J, the gap between germline ends came to 11 bases. The DNA of the CDR3 is TGTGCCAGCAGTTTAGACCAGACACCCTATGGCTACACCTTC. It encodes CASSLDQTPYGYTF.

The CDR3 DNA is TGTGCCAGCAGTTTTGGGGACAGGGATAATCAGCCCCAGCATTTT. It is translated as CASSFGDRDNQPQHF. The J gene is TRBJ1-5, the V gene TRBV28, with 9 bases lining up with TRBD1. CDR1 and CDR2 (germline): MDHEN, SYDVKM. This CDR3 is built from 15 residues. V shed 3 bases, J shed 4 bases, and the junction held 4 bases outside the gene matches.

The chain combines TRBV3-1 (or the pseudogene TRBV3-2) with TRBJ1-1; possible D gene TRBD1, 5 bases. V shed 1 base and J shed 5 bases, with 14 bases lying between them. The CDR3 covers 15 residues. Germline V gene lookup returns CDR1 LGHDT and CDR2 YNNKEL (reference sequence). The CDR3 region has the DNA TGTGCCAGCAGCCAAGCAGACAGACGGGGAACTGAAGCTTTCTTT. This sequence encodes CASSQADRRGTEAFF.

The chain uses TRBV27 and TRBJ1-2; possibly TRBD1 for D (6 bases). Trimming took off 3 bases at V and 5 bases at J, with 13 bases between the two ends. From germline, CDR1 is MNHEY and CDR2 SMNVEV (reference sequence). This CDR3 comprises 14 residues. The CDR3 loop is CASSFHQTGYGYTF. CDR3 nucleotide sequence: TGTGCCAGCAGTTTCCACCAAACAGGGTATGGCTACACCTTC.

This chain connects TRBV7-3 to TRBJ2-1; TRBD2 matches 14 bases. CDR1 is SGHTA, CDR2 FQGTGA, per germline. The junction had 3 bases not matched to a gene; V was cut back by 5 bases and J by 15 bases. The CDR3 totals 12 residues. CDR3 bases: TGTGCCAGCAGCATAGGGACTAGCGGGAGGTTCTTC. Encoded protein: CASSIGTSGRFF.

This chain uses TRBV7-9 with TRBJ2-2; possible D gene TRBD2, 6 bases. V lost 3 bases and J lost 6, with 17 bases in between. This CDR3 has 16 amino acids. Germline lookup yields CDR1 SEHNR and CDR2 FQNEAQ (reference sequence). The chain's CDR3 is CASSLGGLNGAGELFF. Written as DNA, the CDR3 is TGTGCCAGCAGCTTGGGAGGTTTGAACGGTGCCGGGGAGCTGTTTTTT.

This clone was counted a few times. The gene calls are TRBV11-2 and TRBJ2-7; perhaps D is TRBD1 or TRBD2 (5 bases each). The V end lost 3 bases, the J end lost 3 bases, and 12 bases lay between the germline ends. This CDR3 contains 14 residues. Germline CDR1 is SGHAT and CDR2 is FQNNGV. The CDR3 protein is CASSFSRGGYEQYF. The CDR3 DNA follows: TGTGCCAGCAGCTTCTCGAGGGGCGGCTACGAGCAGTACTTC.

V usage is TRBV7-9 and J usage is TRBJ2-7; D may correspond to TRBD1 or TRBD2 (5 bases each). CDR3 length: 12 amino acids. The germline CDR1 and CDR2 sequences are SEHNR and FQNEAQ (reference sequence). V dropped 6 bases and J dropped 3 bases, with 9 bases sitting between them. The CDR3 coding sequence is TGTGCCAGCAGTGGGGACGGCTACGAGCAGTACTTC. It codes for CASSGDGYEQYF. Supplemented by reference TRBV7-9 and TRBJ2-7, the full variable domain reads DTGVSQNPRHKITKRGQNVTFRCDPISEHNRLYWYRQTLGQGPEFLTYFQNEAQLEKSRLLSDRFSAERPKGSFSTLEIQRTEQGDSAMYLCASSGDGYEQYFGPGTRLTVT.

This chain joins TRBV7-8 and TRBJ1-5; D is ambiguous. Germline CDR1 SGHVS, CDR2 FQNEAQ. The V end lost 2 bases, the J end lost 3 bases, and 14 bases lay between the germline ends. The CDR3 consists of 16 residues. For the CDR3, the DNA is TGTGCCAGCAGCTTATGGGCGCGGGGAATCAATCAGCCCCAGCATTTT. It specifies CASSLWARGINQPQHF.

J is TRBJ2-1 and V is TRBV2; 12 bases fit TRBD2. The CDR3 sequence is 13 residues long. CDR1 and CDR2 from the germline V gene are SNHLY and FYNNEI. V was pared by 9 bases and J by 10 bases, with 7 bases of the junction left unmatched. This chain's CDR3 is CASASGGAREQFF. The CDR3 DNA is TGTGCCAGTGCTAGCGGGGGGGCCCGGGAGCAGTTCTTC.

The chain is built from TRBV14 and TRBJ2-7; D remains ambiguous. In germline, CDR1 is SGHDN, CDR2 FVKESK. The V end was cut by 5 bases, the J end by 8 bases, with 7 bases between. There are 10 residues in the CDR3. This CDR3 is CASSIPQQYF. The CDR3 DNA sequence: TGTGCCAGCAGCATACCTCAGCAGTACTTC. The whole variable domain, remainder taken from reference TRBV14 and TRBJ2-7, is EAGVTQFPSHSVIEKGQTVTLRCDPISGHDNLYWYRRVMGKEIKFLLHFVKESKQDESGMPNNRFLAERTGGTYSTLKVQPAELEDSGVYFCASSIPQQYFGPGTRLTVT.

V usage is TRBV7-2 and J usage is TRBJ2-1, with D hard to call. The CDR3 loop spans 13 amino acids. Germline-derived CDR1 and CDR2 are SGHTA and FQGNSA. V dropped 2 bases and J dropped 11 bases, with 13 bases sitting between them. CDR3 protein: CASSLLGAAQQFF. CDR3 in DNA: TGTGCCAGCAGCTTATTGGGTGCGGCGCAGCAGTTCTTC.

The V and J genes are TRBV7-9 and TRBJ1-4; maybe TRBD1 (6 bases). V lost 5 bases and J lost 5, with 12 bases in between. This CDR3 comprises 14 residues. CDR1 SEHNR and CDR2 FQNEAQ come from the germline V gene (reference sequence). CDR3 residues: CASSQRGQNEKLFF. CDR3 sequence (DNA): TGTGCCAGCAGCCAAAGAGGACAGAATGAAAAACTGTTTTTT.

The V gene is TRBV5-1, the J gene TRBJ2-6; D remains unclear. The germline V and J ends were trimmed by 0 bases and 1 base, with 5 bases remaining between them. Germline loops: CDR1 SGHRS, CDR2 YFSETQ. This CDR3 has 15 amino acids. The CDR3 DNA reads as TGCGCCAGCAGCTTGGACGGGTCTGGGGCCAACGTCCTGACTTTC. Translating it yields CASSLDGSGANVLTF.

The CDR3 region is CASSQDLPGGGTDTQYF. The CDR3 nucleotides read TGTGCCAGCAGCCAAGATCTCCCGGGGGGCGGCACAGATACGCAGTATTTT. V and J are TRBV4-2 and TRBJ2-3; maybe TRBD2 (7 bases). V was shortened by 0 bases and J by 1 base, with 14 bases between the two germline ends. Germline assignment: CDR1 LGHNA and CDR2 YNFKEQ. The CDR3 is made up of 17 amino acids.

The CDR3: CASSAVRGQGGYTF. The CDR3 bases are TGTGCCAGCAGTGCGGTTAGGGGTCAGGGCGGCTACACCTTC. The rearrangement uses TRBV7-2 and TRBJ1-2; a weak D match, TRBD1 (5 bases). CDR3 size: 14 residues. Germline assignment: CDR1 SGHTA and CDR2 FQGNSA. V lost 6 bases and J 8 bases, leaving 19 bases between the germline ends.

This clone was seen a few times. CDR3 in DNA: TGCGCCAGCAGCCCGGGTCTCTCTAACTATGGCTACACCTTC. This sequence encodes CASSPGLSNYGYTF. The genes are TRBV10-2 and TRBJ1-2; D not resolved. The length of the CDR3 is 14 residues. Germline CDR1 is WSHSY and CDR2 is SAAADI. V was trimmed by 6 bases and J by 0 bases, leaving 11 bases between them.